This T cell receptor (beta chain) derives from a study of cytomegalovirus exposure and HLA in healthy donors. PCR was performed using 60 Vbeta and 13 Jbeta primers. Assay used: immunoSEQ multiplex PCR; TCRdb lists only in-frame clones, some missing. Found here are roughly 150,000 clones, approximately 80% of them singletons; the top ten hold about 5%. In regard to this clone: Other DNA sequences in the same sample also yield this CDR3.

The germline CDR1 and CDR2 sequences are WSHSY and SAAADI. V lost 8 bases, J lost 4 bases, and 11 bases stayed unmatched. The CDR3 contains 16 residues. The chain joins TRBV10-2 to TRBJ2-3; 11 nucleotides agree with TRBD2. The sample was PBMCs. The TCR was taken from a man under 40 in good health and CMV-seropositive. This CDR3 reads CASDPRLAGLADTQYF. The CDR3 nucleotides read TGCGCCAGCGACCCCCGACTAGCGGGATTGGCAGATACGCAGTATTTT.